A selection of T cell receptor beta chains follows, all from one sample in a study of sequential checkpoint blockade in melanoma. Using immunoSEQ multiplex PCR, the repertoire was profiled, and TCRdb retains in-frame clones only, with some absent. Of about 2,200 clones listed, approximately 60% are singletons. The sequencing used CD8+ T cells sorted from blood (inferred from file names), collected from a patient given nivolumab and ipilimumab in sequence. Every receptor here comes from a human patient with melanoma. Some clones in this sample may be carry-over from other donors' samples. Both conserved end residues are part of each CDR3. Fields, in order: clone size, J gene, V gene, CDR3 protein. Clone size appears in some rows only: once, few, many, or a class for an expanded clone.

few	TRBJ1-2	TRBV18	CASSPVDEGVGGYTF
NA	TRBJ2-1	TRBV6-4	CASSDGTGGNEQFF
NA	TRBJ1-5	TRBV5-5	CASSLLSGYNQPQHF
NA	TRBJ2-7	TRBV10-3	CAISDLGTGNDEQYF
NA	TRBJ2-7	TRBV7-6	CASSLASFTGVSYEQYF
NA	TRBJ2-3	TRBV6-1	CASSEASGGPDTQYF
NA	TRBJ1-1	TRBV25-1	CASSEYGENTEAFF
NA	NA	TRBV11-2	CASSPGVLYEQYF
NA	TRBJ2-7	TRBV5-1	CASSGAPFLYEQYF
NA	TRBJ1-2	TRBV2	CASSGRPSQRYTF